Listed below are T cell receptor beta chains from one sample, sequenced in a study of T cell changes during pregnancy in multiple sclerosis. Produced via immunoSEQ multiplex PCR; TCRdb's table is partial and in-frame only. The sample lists more than 55,000 clones; approximately 94% were seen once. The sequencing here drew on peripheral blood, taken in the third trimester of pregnancy. All receptors derive from a female donor with multiple sclerosis, enrolled in a pregnancy study. Both conserved end residues are part of each CDR3. Fields, in order: D gene, J gene, V gene, clone size, CDR3 DNA, CDR3 protein. D genes are given only for firm matches. Part of the rows lack a size; the others show once, few, many or a class for expanded clones.

TRBD2 TRBJ2-1 TRBV13 . TGTGCCAGCAGCTCGACTAGCGGGGGGGACTCCTACAATGAGCAGTTCTTC CASSSTSGGDSYNEQFF
TRBD1 TRBJ1-5 TRBV19 . TGTGCCAGTAGCCAGACAGGGAGTAGCAATCAGCCCCAGCATTTT CASSQTGSSNQPQHF
. TRBJ1-4 TRBV28 . TGTGCCAGCAGTCCAGCAACTAATGAAAAACTGTTTTTT CASSPATNEKLFF
TRBD1 TRBJ2-7 TRBV6-5 . TGTGCCAGCAGAGCCCTGGGGGGACAGGGTAACGAGCAGTACTTC CASRALGGQGNEQYF
TRBD2 TRBJ2-1 TRBV14 once TGTGCCAGCAGCCGACTAGCGGGAGGGCCGGAGAATGAGCAGTTCTTC CASSRLAGGPENEQFF
TRBD1 TRBJ1-2 TRBV11-2 . TGTGCCAGCAGTTCTACCCTGGACAGGGTAGGAGGCTACACCTTC CASSSTLDRVGGYTF
. TRBJ1-3 TRBV13 . TGTGCCAGCAGCTTACAAGGAAACACCATATATTTT CASSLQGNTIYF
. TRBJ2-7 TRBV2 . TGTGCCAGCAGTCGGGAAACTTACGAGCAGTACTTC CASSRETYEQYF
. TRBJ1-1 TRBV6-5 once TGTGCCAGCAGTTACCGGGGGGGCGCAGCTTTCTTT CASSYRGGAAFF
TRBD2 TRBJ2-2 TRBV6-5 . TGTGCCAGCAGTTCGGGGGGAGGAACGAACACCGGGGAGCTGTTTTTT CASSSGGGTNTGELFF
. TRBJ1-2 TRBV29-1 . TGCAGCGTTGTTGGGAGGGGTGGTAGTTCTAACTATGGCTACACCTTC CSVVGRGGSSNYGYTF
. TRBJ2-3 TRBV12-5 . TGTGCTAGTGGCTCCCCTCTTTCGGGAGCGGTGGCAGATACGCAGTATTTT CASGSPLSGAVADTQYF
TRBD1 TRBJ1-5 TRBV25-1 once TGTGCCAGCAGTGCATCAAAGGGACAGGGTTTTCAGCCCCAGCATTTT CASSASKGQGFQPQHF
TRBD2 TRBJ2-7 TRBV11-2 . TGTGCCAGCAGCCTACTACTAGCGGGAGTGGACGAGCAGTACTTC CASSLLLAGVDEQYF
TRBD2 TRBJ2-3 TRBV6-5 . TGTGCCAGCACACTTAGCGGGAGGGAGACAGATACGCAGTATTTT CASTLSGRETDTQYF
TRBD1 TRBJ2-3 TRBV6-4 few TGTGCCAGCAGTGAGGGGGGGACAGGGACAGATACGCAGTATTTT CASSEGGTGTDTQYF
. TRBJ2-2 TRBV5-1 . TGCGCCAGCAGCCTCTGGACAAGGGGAACCGGGGAGCTGTTTTTT CASSLWTRGTGELFF
. TRBJ2-5 TRBV4-2 . TGTGCCAGCAGCCAGGGCCTTAGCGACCGGGGGGAGACCCAGTACTTC CASSQGLSDRGETQYF
. TRBJ2-2 TRBV28 few TGTGCCAGCAGTTTACCAGGTCCCGGGGAGCTGTTTTTT CASSLPGPGELFF
. TRBJ2-2 TRBV27 once TGTGCCAGCACCTCCCCCCACACCGGGGAGCTGTTTTTT CASTSPHTGELFF
. TRBJ1-5 TRBV28 . TGTGCCAGCAGCAATTATCAGCCCCAGCATTTT CASSNYQPQHF
TRBD2 TRBJ2-3 TRBV25-1 . TGTGCCAGCCGGGAGGGAGTCCAAGCAGATACGCAGTATTTT CASREGVQADTQYF
TRBD1 TRBJ1-2 TRBV5-6 . TGTGCCAGCAGTAGGGACAGGGCGAGGGGTAACTATGGCTACACCTTC CASSRDRARGNYGYTF
. TRBJ2-5 TRBV19 . TGTGCCAGTAGTATAGGCAGGGAAGAGACCCAGTACTTC CASSIGREETQYF
TRBD1 TRBJ1-1 TRBV19 . TGTGCCAGTAGTATAGGGGGACAGGGTCTAGGTGAAGCTTTCTTT CASSIGGQGLGEAFF
. TRBJ2-3 TRBV6-6 . TGTGCCAGCAGTCCCTCGGCAGATACGCAGTATTTT CASSPSADTQYF
. TRBJ2-7 TRBV27 . TGTGCCAGCAGTACAGGGAACGAGCAGTACTTC CASSTGNEQYF
. TRBJ2-7 TRBV2 . TGTGCCAGCAGTAACCGGGACAAATCCTACGAGCAGTACTTC CASSNRDKSYEQYF
TRBD1 TRBJ1-3 TRBV29-1 . TGCAGCGTTGAAAGGTGGGGCAGGGGGACTGGAAACACCATATATTTT CSVERWGRGTGNTIYF
. TRBJ2-7 TRBV28 . TGTGCCAGCAGTAGTACAGGCTACGAGCAGTACTTC CASSSTGYEQYF
TRBD1 TRBJ2-6 TRBV11-3 few TGTGCCAGCAGCCCAGGGACAGCTTACTCTGGGGCCAACGTCCTGACTTTC CASSPGTAYSGANVLTF
. TRBJ1-1 TRBV6-5 . TGTGCCATTGCGAGGAGGGGGGGGACGGACACTGAAGCTTTCTTT CAIARRGGTDTEAFF
. TRBJ1-1 TRBV5-5 once TGTGCCAGCAGCTTGGGTCCGGGGGTGGAGACTGAAGCTTTCTTT CASSLGPGVETEAFF
TRBD1 TRBJ2-7 TRBV6-1 . TGTGCCACCAGGCCTAGGACAGGGTCAGGCGAGCAGTACTTC CATRPRTGSGEQYF
. TRBJ2-7 TRBV18 . TGTGCCAGCTCACCAGAGGCGGGAATTCACGAGCAGTACTTC CASSPEAGIHEQYF
. TRBJ1-1 TRBV11-3 . TGTGCCAGCAGCTTATTGGGGTCCGGGGGTAGGGCTTTCTTT CASSLLGSGGRAFF
. TRBJ1-2 TRBV7-3 . TGTGCCAGCAGCTTAGGACTCGGAGTTGAAGGCTACACCTTC CASSLGLGVEGYTF
TRBD1 TRBJ1-2 TRBV18 . TGTGCCAGCTCACCAGGACAGGGGGCGGTATATGGCTACACCTTC CASSPGQGAVYGYTF
TRBD2 TRBJ2-2 TRBV6-1 . TGTGCCAGCAGTGAGGTTGCGGGAGTAGCCGGGGAGCTGTTTTTT CASSEVAGVAGELFF
TRBD1 TRBJ2-7 TRBV9 . TGTGCCAGCAGCGGGGACAGGGTCTCCTACGAGCAGTACTTC CASSGDRVSYEQYF
. TRBJ2-1 TRBV7-9 . TGTGCCAGCAGCCAAGACATCTTC CASSQDIF
TRBD2 TRBJ2-3 TRBV7-9 . TGTGCCAGCAGCTTAGTGTGGACTAGCGGGTACCTGGATACGCAGTATTTT CASSLVWTSGYLDTQYF
TRBD2 TRBJ2-1 TRBV7-6 . TGTGCCAGCAGCTTAATGATGAGTGGACTAGCGGCATTCAATGAGCAGTTCTTC CASSLMMSGLAAFNEQFF
. TRBJ2-3 TRBV6-4 . TGTGCCAGCAGTGACTTCGTGCTAGCCCCGCCCATTTTATCAGATACGCAGTATTTT CASSDFVLAPPILSDTQYF
TRBD2 TRBJ2-5 TRBV7-9 . TGTGCCAGCACCGCACTAGCGGGAGGAGGGGAGACCCAGTACTTC CASTALAGGGETQYF
. TRBJ1-1 TRBV28 . TGTGCCAGCAGTTTTGGACAGTTTGAAGCTTTCTTT CASSFGQFEAFF
. TRBJ1-5 TRBV28 . TGTGCCAGCAGATCCCCAGGGGCCAAGTGGAATCAGCCCCAGCATTTT CASRSPGAKWNQPQHF
. TRBJ2-3 TRBV28 . TGTGCCAGCAACCAGGTTTCAGTGGTCCTCACAGATACGCAGTATTTT CASNQVSVVLTDTQYF
TRBD2 TRBJ2-3 TRBV28 . TGTGCCAGCAGTTCGGGACTAGCGGGAGCAGATACGCAGTATTTT CASSSGLAGADTQYF